The 19 T cell receptor beta chains reported below all come from one sample, sequenced in a study of T cell responses to AZD1222 COVID-19 vaccine. Assay used: immunoSEQ multiplex PCR; TCRdb lists only in-frame clones, some missing. Here the sample spans under 150,000 clones, about 90% being singletons. The material sequenced was peripheral blood, taken 28 days after the second AZD1222 dose. All receptors derive from an adult who received the AZD1222 COVID-19 vaccine.

The rearrangement links TRBV29-1 to TRBJ1-6; 10 bases line up with TRBD1. V was pared by 6 bases and J by 8 bases, with 4 bases of the junction left unmatched. There are 13 residues in the CDR3. The germline V gene encodes CDR1 SQVTM and CDR2 ANQGSEA. The CDR3 DNA reads TGCAGCGTCCGAGGACAGGGGGATTCACCCCTCCACTTT. Translated: CSVRGQGDSPLHF.

V and J are TRBV6-6 and TRBJ1-1; D is ambiguous. The CDR3 is 14 amino acids. Germline CDR1 reads MNHNY; CDR2 reads SVGAGI (reference sequence). V lost 2 bases and J 2 bases, leaving 9 bases between the germline ends. The CDR3: CASSYDKSNTEAFF. CDR3 DNA: TGTGCCAGCAGTTACGACAAAAGTAACACTGAAGCTTTCTTT.

As DNA, the CDR3 is TGTGCCAGCAGTACGGGTCACAATCAGCCCCAGCATTTT. This encodes CASSTGHNQPQHF. The chain combines TRBV13 with TRBJ1-5, with D unresolved. This CDR3 spans 13 amino acids. In germline, CDR1 is PRHDT, CDR2 FYEKMQ (reference sequence). V dropped 6 bases and J dropped 3 bases, with 9 bases sitting between them.

The V call is TRBV2, the J call TRBJ1-1; 7 bases match TRBD1. V was pared by 4 bases and J by 3 bases, with 8 bases of the junction left unmatched. CDR3 length: 15 amino acids. The germline V gene has CDR1 SNHLY and CDR2 FYNNEI. The CDR3 DNA reads as TGTGCCAGCAGTGCCCAGGGGGGAGTTTACACTGAAGCTTTCTTT. Amino acids: CASSAQGGVYTEAFF.

The chain carries TRBV11-2 and TRBJ2-1, with D perhaps being TRBD1 or TRBD2 (6 bases each). Germline V gene data show CDR1 as SGHAT and CDR2 as FQNNGV. The CDR3 extends over 15 amino acids. V was cut by 5 bases and J by 6 bases, with 17 bases left in between. The CDR3, as DNA: TGTGCCAGCAGCCTCGGGGCGGGACAAGGCAATGAGCAGTTCTTC. Encoded protein: CASSLGAGQGNEQFF.

J is TRBJ1-2 and V is TRBV29-1, with D hard to call. Germline CDR1 reads SQVTM; CDR2 reads ANQGSEA. Trimming removed 4 bases at V and 0 bases at J, with 9 bases between. The CDR3 is 13 amino acids. DNA of the CDR3: TGCAGCGTTGGCGCGATTACTAACTATGGCTACACCTTC. Its protein product is CSVGAITNYGYTF.

The V gene is TRBV7-2, the J gene TRBJ1-3; 9 bases are a match to TRBD1. The germline gives CDR1 SGHTA, CDR2 FQGNSA. Germline trimming cut 5 bases from V and 4 bases from J; bases unmatched to any gene: 9. CDR3 size: 16 residues. The CDR3 DNA is TGTGCCAGCAGCGGAGAGGGACAGGGCAGCGGAAACACCATATATTTT. Its protein product is CASSGEGQGSGNTIYF.

This clone was recorded once. The chain links TRBV14 to TRBJ2-1, with 10 positions matching TRBD2. This CDR3 contains 16 residues. Looked up from germline, CDR1 is SGHDN and CDR2 is FVKESK. The junction had 9 bases not matched to a gene; V was cut back by 4 bases and J by 6 bases. Here the CDR3 DNA reads TGTGCCAGCAGCCTTGCCCCGGGACTAGCGCGCAATGAGCAGTTCTTC. Amino acids: CASSLAPGLARNEQFF. Full variable domain (outside the CDR3, taken from reference TRBV14 and TRBJ2-1): EAGVTQFPSHSVIEKGQTVTLRCDPISGHDNLYWYRRVMGKEIKFLLHFVKESKQDESGMPNNRFLAERTGGTYSTLKVQPAELEDSGVYFCASSLAPGLARNEQFFGPGTRLTVL.

This clone has only one observation. The V and J genes are TRBV5-1 and TRBJ1-2, with D tentatively TRBD1 (6 bases). This CDR3 is 14 amino acids long. CDR1 is SGHRS, CDR2 YFSETQ, per germline. The V gene lost 4 bases and the J gene lost 5 bases, with 15 bases spanning the gap. Here the CDR3 DNA reads TGCGCCAGCAGCCCCGGACAGCTTCCTTATGGCTACACCTTC. Translation gives CASSPGQLPYGYTF.

V gene TRBV3-1 (or the pseudogene TRBV3-2) combines with J gene TRBJ1-2; 8 bases agree with TRBD1. In germline, CDR1 is LGHDT, CDR2 YNNKEL (reference sequence). V was clipped by 4 bases and J by 6 bases; unmatched bases: 7. The CDR3 has 14 residues. The chain's CDR3 is CASSLQTGGDGYTF. The CDR3 DNA reads as TGTGCCAGCAGCCTCCAAACAGGGGGAGATGGCTACACCTTC.

This clone was recorded once. This chain joins TRBV5-1 and TRBJ2-4; 7 bases fit TRBD1. After removal of 0 bases from V and 10 bases from J, the junction contained 13 bases not matched to a gene. The CDR3 extends over 16 amino acids. The germline V gene encodes CDR1 SGHRS and CDR2 YFSETQ. The DNA for the CDR3 is TGCGCCAGCAGCTTGGAGGCGACAGGGAGATCCTGGATTCAGTACTTC. Its protein is CASSLEATGRSWIQYF.

The chain is built from TRBV7-2 and TRBJ1-2; D is possibly TRBD1 (5 bases). Trimming shortened V by 1 base and J by 2 bases, and 11 bases separated the two germline ends. CDR1 is SGHTA, CDR2 FQGNSA, per germline. This CDR3 has 15 amino acids. CDR3 coding DNA: TGTGCCAGCAGCTTAGTGTGGGGGTCGAACTATGGCTACACCTTC. This translates into CASSLVWGSNYGYTF.

J is TRBJ2-5 and V is TRBV5-1, with D unclear. Germline lookup yields CDR1 SGHRS and CDR2 YFSETQ. The ends were cut back, 4 bases at V and 5 bases at J, with 12 bases in the middle. The CDR3 runs 13 residues. The CDR3 DNA reads as TGCGCCAGCAGCCCGCACCCCCGGGAGACCCAGTACTTC. Its translation: CASSPHPRETQYF.

V is TRBV6-5 and J is TRBJ1-1; the match to TRBD1 covers 9 bases. The CDR3 is 16 amino acids. The trim removed 2 bases at V and 0 bases at J, leaving 4 bases unmatched. The germline V gene has CDR1 MNHEY and CDR2 SVGAGI. CDR3 protein: CASSYGTGFMNTEAFF. The CDR3 nucleotides are TGTGCCAGCAGTTACGGGACAGGGTTTATGAACACTGAAGCTTTCTTT.

The rearrangement uses TRBV6-2 or TRBV6-3 and TRBJ1-5; D is uncertain. The V and J ends lost 6 bases and 4 bases respectively, with 7 bases between them. Germline V gives CDR1 MNHEY, CDR2 SVGEGT. The CDR3 length is 12 residues. The DNA for the CDR3 is TGTGCCAGCAGCCCTGGGAATCAGCCCCAGCATTTT. It is translated as CASSPGNQPQHF.

The chain is built from TRBV30 and TRBJ1-5, with 8 bases that match TRBD1. Trimming took 4 bases from V and 0 from J; bases not matched to a gene: 11. The CDR3 sequence is 17 residues long. Germline CDR1 is GTSNPN and CDR2 is SVGIG (reference sequence). The CDR3 nucleotides are TGTGCCTGGACGGCGACAGGGGTTTCATTTAGCAATCAGCCCCAGCATTTT. This gives the protein CAWTATGVSFSNQPQHF.

DNA for the CDR3: TGTGCCAGCAGCTTACAGGGTTTGACTGAAGCTTTCTTT. Amino acid sequence: CASSLQGLTEAFF. The chain recombines TRBV7-2 with TRBJ1-1, with D perhaps TRBD1 (5 bases). CDR3 length: 13 residues. CDR1 and CDR2 (germline): SGHTA, FQGNSA. Trimming removed 2 bases from V and 5 bases from J, with 9 bases in between.

This chain links TRBV27 with TRBJ2-2; 9 bases line up with TRBD2. Germline CDR1 MNHEY, CDR2 SMNVEV (reference sequence). The CDR3 sequence is 14 residues long. Trimming cost V 3 bases and J 7 bases; bases outside gene matches: 3. The CDR3 loop is CASSFLAGNGELFF. The CDR3 nucleotides are TGTGCCAGCAGTTTCCTAGCGGGAAACGGGGAGCTGTTTTTT.

The chain employs TRBV5-6 and TRBJ1-5; D gene unclear. Trimming cost V 0 bases and J 0 bases, with 10 bases left between them. From germline, CDR1 is SGHDT and CDR2 YYEEEE. CDR3 size: 16 residues. The DNA for the CDR3 is TGTGCCAGCAGCTTGGGTGTGGGAAATAGCAATCAGCCCCAGCATTTT. Protein sequence: CASSLGVGNSNQPQHF. Filled out from reference TRBV5-6 and TRBJ1-5, the complete variable domain reads DAGVTQSPTHLIKTRGQQVTLRCSPKSGHDTVSWYQQALGQGPQFIFQYYEEEERQRGNFPDRFSGHQFPNYSSELNVNALLLGDSALYLCASSLGVGNSNQPQHFGDGTRLSIL.